Below are 25 T cell receptor beta chains sequenced from a single sample in a study of cytomegalovirus exposure and HLA in healthy donors. A multiplex PCR was run with 60 Vbeta primers and 13 Jbeta primers. Measured with immunoSEQ multiplex PCR; TCRdb has only the in-frame clones, and not every one. The data hold tens of thousands of clones, with 50% to 75% observed a single time. Sequencing was performed on PBMCs. The receptors here all came from a man aged 25 to 40 in good health and CMV-seronegative.

This chain uses TRBV6-5 with TRBJ1-2; the D is unclear. V lost 7 bases to trimming and J lost 2 bases, with 11 bases between them. Germline assignment: CDR1 MNHEY and CDR2 SVGAGI. This CDR3 spans 13 amino acids. CDR3 loop: CASTQNFNYGYTF. The CDR3 DNA reads as TGTGCCAGCACTCAGAATTTCAACTATGGCTACACCTTC.

This clone was seen a few times. The V call is TRBV2, the J call TRBJ2-3, with 12 nucleotides matching TRBD2. The CDR3 loop spans 16 amino acids. Germline CDR1 and CDR2: SNHLY and FYNNEI. The J segment lost 0 bases and the V segment lost 3 bases, leaving 1 base of the junction unmatched. CDR3: CASSDGTSGSTDTQYF. Here the CDR3 DNA reads TGTGCCAGCAGTGACGGGACTAGCGGGAGCACAGATACGCAGTATTTT.

This sequence joins TRBV2 and TRBJ2-2; TRBD2 agrees at 16 bases. CDR3 length: 16 residues. Germline CDR1 reads SNHLY; CDR2 reads FYNNEI. V was pared by 11 bases and J by 8 bases, with 11 bases of the junction left unmatched. The CDR3: CAGAGTSGRAGGELFF. The CDR3 coding sequence is TGTGCCGGAGCCGGGACTAGCGGGAGGGCCGGAGGGGAGCTGTTTTTT.

There are a few counts of this clone. The chain joins TRBV28 to TRBJ2-7; 7 bases align to TRBD2. V gave up 3 bases and J gave up 4 bases; unmatched junction bases: 6. The CDR3 totals 14 residues. Germline CDR1 is MDHEN and CDR2 is SYDVKM. CDR3 coding DNA: TGTGCCAGCAGTTTTCTGGGGGGGGAATACGAGCAGTACTTC. Translated, it gives CASSFLGGEYEQYF.

The rearrangement links TRBV5-4 to TRBJ2-5; 7 nucleotides match TRBD2. J lost 2 bases, V lost 3 bases, and 7 bases had no gene match. This CDR3 spans 15 amino acids. CDR1 SGHNT and CDR2 YYREEE come from the germline V gene (reference sequence). The CDR3: CASSWNRLAQETQYF. CDR3 DNA sequence: TGTGCCAGCAGCTGGAATAGACTAGCTCAAGAGACCCAGTACTTC. Full variable domain (rest looked up from reference TRBV5-4 and TRBJ2-5): ETGVTQSPTHLIKTRGQQVTLRCSSQSGHNTVSWYQQALGQGPQFIFQYYREEENGRGNFPPRFSGLQFPNYSSELNVNALELDDSALYLCASSWNRLAQETQYFGPGTRLLVL.

This clone was counted a few times. The J gene is TRBJ2-1, the V gene TRBV7-3, with 8 positions matching TRBD2. CDR1 is SGHTA, CDR2 FQGTGA, per germline. The CDR3 is made up of 16 amino acids. V lost 1 base, J lost 6 bases, and 8 bases stayed unmatched. CDR3: CASSLNAAGGSNEQFF. The CDR3 coding sequence is TGTGCCAGCAGCTTAAACGCGGCGGGAGGCAGCAATGAGCAGTTCTTC.

This clone has a handful of counts. V and J are TRBV6-6 and TRBJ1-5; TRBD1 agrees at 9 bases. With 0 bases clipped from V and 4 bases from J, the junction kept 4 bases outside the gene matches. Per the germline V gene, CDR1 is MNHNY and CDR2 is SVGAGI (reference sequence). This CDR3 is 16 amino acids long. DNA for the CDR3: TGTGCCAGCAGTTACTCGATGGGGACAGGGAATCAGCCCCAGCATTTT. This translates into CASSYSMGTGNQPQHF.

The CDR3 region has the DNA TGTGCCAGCAGCCAAGGTCGGGACAGGGCCGGAAACACCATATATTTT. This encodes CASSQGRDRAGNTIYF. The chain is built from TRBV14 and TRBJ1-3, with 9 bases fitting TRBD1. From germline, CDR1 is SGHDN and CDR2 FVKESK. CDR3 length: 16 residues. The V and J ends lost 1 base and 4 bases, in that order; junction bases with no gene match: 5.

The chain is built from TRBV6-1 and TRBJ2-5, with 11 nucleotides matching TRBD2. With 6 bases clipped from V and 4 bases from J, the junction kept 4 bases outside the gene matches. This CDR3 is built from 14 residues. Germline V lookup: CDR1 MNHNS, CDR2 SASEGT. The CDR3 nucleotides read TGTGCCAGCAGGACCGGACTAGCGGGAGAGACCCAGTACTTC. This encodes CASRTGLAGETQYF.

About this clone itself: The junction departs from the called germline gene at one end, perhaps through a read error. This sample includes further DNA sequences coding for the same CDR3. The chain has TRBV5-6 and TRBJ1-3, with 8 bases lining up with TRBD1. CDR1 and CDR2 from the germline V gene are SGHDT and YYEEEE. The CDR3 has 16 amino acids. CDR3 loop: CASSRTQGAAGNTIYF. The CDR3 DNA reads TGTGCTAGCAGCCGCACCCAGGGGGCTGCCGGAAACACCATATATTTT.

The chain recombines TRBV9 with TRBJ2-7; 10 positions match TRBD2. The CDR3 has 15 amino acids. The V and J ends lost 0 bases and 7 bases, in that order; junction bases with no gene match: 7. CDR1 SGDLS and CDR2 YYNGEE come from the germline V gene. The CDR3 reads CASSVGSGGGYEQYF. CDR3 DNA: TGTGCCAGCAGCGTAGGAAGCGGGGGGGGGTATGAGCAGTACTTC.

The chain couples TRBV6-1 to TRBJ1-5; weak D call: TRBD1 (5 bases). In germline, CDR1 is MNHNS, CDR2 SASEGT. CDR3 length: 13 amino acids. Trimming pared 5 bases from V and 5 bases from J, leaving 10 bases between. The CDR3 reads CASSLDRDQPQHF. The CDR3 DNA follows: TGTGCCAGCAGTTTAGACAGAGATCAGCCCCAGCATTTT.

The J gene is TRBJ2-3, the V gene TRBV5-1; 16 nucleotides line up with TRBD2. This CDR3 has 16 amino acids. Trimming removed 7 bases from V and 4 bases from J; junction bases left unmatched: 6. Germline CDR1 and CDR2: SGHRS and YFSETQ. The CDR3 nucleotides are TGCGCCAGCCGATACGGGACTAGCGGGGGGGCAGATACGCAGTATTTT. It translates to CASRYGTSGGADTQYF.

The chain links TRBV4-1 to TRBJ2-7; 11 bases agree with TRBD1. The trim removed 1 base at V and 2 bases at J, leaving 10 bases unmatched. This CDR3 has 18 amino acids. Germline loops: CDR1 MGHRA, CDR2 YSYEKL. The CDR3 nucleotides are TGCGCCAGCAGCCAAGTGGGGGGACCGGGACAGGGGGCCTACGAGCAGTACTTC. This gives the protein CASSQVGGPGQGAYEQYF.

V is TRBV10-2 and J is TRBJ2-7; TRBD1 matches at 8 bases. Unmatched junction bases numbered 3, after V lost 3 bases and J lost 5 bases. The CDR3 runs to 13 residues. CDR1 is WSHSY and CDR2 is SAAADI in the germline V gene. The CDR3 sequence is CASSDRGLNEQYF. DNA of the CDR3: TGCGCCAGCAGTGACAGGGGGCTAAACGAGCAGTACTTC.

In DNA, the CDR3 is TGTGCCAGTAGTGGTGGGACTAGCGGGACGCAGTTCTTC. It yields the protein CASSGGTSGTQFF. The genes are TRBV19 and TRBJ2-1; TRBD2 agrees at 13 bases. The CDR3 is 13 residues long. V shed 5 bases and J 12 bases; nucleotides not matched to a gene: 4. Per germline, CDR1 LNHDA and CDR2 SQIVND (reference sequence).

The CDR3 loop is CASSGTERSGANVLTF. The CDR3 bases are TGTGCCAGCAGCGGGACAGAGCGCTCTGGGGCCAACGTCCTGACTTTC. The chain joins TRBV9 to TRBJ2-6, with D possibly being TRBD1 (6 bases). Trimming shortened V by 3 bases and J by 0 bases, and 10 bases separated the two germline ends. The CDR3 is made up of 16 amino acids. Germline values: CDR1 SGDLS, CDR2 YYNGEE.

This chain connects TRBV19 to TRBJ1-6; 7 nucleotides match TRBD1. The CDR3 length is 13 residues. Losses at the gene ends were 6 bases for V and 10 bases for J; bases not matched to a gene: 6. The V gene's germline CDR1 is LNHDA and CDR2 SQIVND (reference sequence). CDR3 region: CASSNRGNSPLHF. The CDR3 DNA is TGTGCCAGTAGCAACAGGGGAAACTCACCCCTCCACTTT.

The DNA of the CDR3 is TGTGCCAGCAGCTTAGACGGGGGCTCCTACGAGCAGTACTTC. As protein: CASSLDGGSYEQYF. The rearrangement links TRBV11-2 to TRBJ2-7; weak D call: TRBD2 (6 bases). Per germline, CDR1 SGHAT and CDR2 FQNNGV. The ends were cut back, 0 bases at V and 0 bases at J, with 6 bases in the middle. The CDR3 contains 14 residues.

This CDR3 is CASSWKTSGRVHTDTQYF. The CDR3 DNA reads TGCGCCAGCAGCTGGAAGACTAGCGGGAGGGTTCACACAGATACGCAGTATTTT. The chain is built from TRBV5-1 and TRBJ2-3; TRBD2 agrees at 14 bases. Germline V gene sequence: CDR1 SGHRS, CDR2 YFSETQ. This CDR3 has 18 residues. J gave up 2 bases and V 3 bases, and 8 bases lay outside the gene matches.

V and J are TRBV27 and TRBJ2-7; tentative D call: TRBD1 (6 bases). The germline V and J ends were trimmed by 0 bases and 6 bases, with 15 bases remaining between them. The CDR3 has 15 amino acids. The germline gives CDR1 MNHEY, CDR2 SMNVEV (reference sequence). In nucleotides, the CDR3 is TGTGCCAGCAGTTTATCACAGGGCTTACGACTCGAGCAGTACTTC. It yields the protein CASSLSQGLRLEQYF.

The rearrangement uses TRBV9 and TRBJ1-3; D gene ambiguous. This CDR3 is built from 15 residues. The germline V gene has CDR1 SGDLS and CDR2 YYNGEE. The germline V and J ends were trimmed by 5 bases and 0 bases, with 12 bases remaining between them. CDR3 region: CASSSGMASGNTIYF. The CDR3 nucleotides are TGTGCCAGCAGTTCAGGCATGGCCTCTGGAAACACCATATATTTT.

This clone was found once. The chain couples TRBV11-2 to TRBJ1-1; D unclear. This CDR3 spans 16 amino acids. The V gene's germline CDR1 is SGHAT and CDR2 FQNNGV. Trimming left V 0 bases short and J 2 bases short, with 13 bases between. This CDR3 reads CASSLDLAAINTEAFF. The CDR3 DNA follows: TGTGCCAGCAGCTTAGATCTTGCGGCAATCAACACTGAAGCTTTCTTT.

This chain links TRBV7-3 with TRBJ2-4; D may be TRBD2 (6 bases). Trimming left V 1 base short and J 9 bases short, with 16 bases between. Germline V CDR1 and CDR2: SGHTA, FQGTGA. The CDR3 loop spans 15 amino acids. CDR3 DNA sequence: TGTGCCAGCAGCTTAATGGTGGGGACTGATGGCATTCAGTACTTC. Protein sequence: CASSLMVGTDGIQYF.

The chain uses TRBV19 and TRBJ1-2, with 7 bases fitting TRBD1. V lost 6 bases to trimming and J lost 3 bases; unmatched junction nucleotides: 10. The CDR3 has 15 amino acids. The germline V gene encodes CDR1 LNHDA and CDR2 SQIVND (reference sequence). In DNA, the CDR3 is TGTGCCAGTAGCATCGCAGGGGGAGGTGACTATGGCTACACCTTC. Translation gives CASSIAGGGDYGYTF. The variable domain in full, completed from reference TRBV19 and TRBJ1-2, reads DGGITQSPKYLFRKEGQNVTLSCEQNLNHDAMYWYRQDPGQGLRLIYYSQIVNDFQKGDIAEGYSVSREKKESFPLTVTSAQKNPTAFYLCASSIAGGGDYGYTFGSGTRLTVV.